The rows below give T cell receptor beta chains drawn from one sample of a study of T cell clones after liver transplantation. Only in-frame clones appear in the TCRdb table, and some are missing; sequencing was by immunoSEQ multiplex PCR. The sample has 55,000 to 70,000 clones, approximately 92% seen once; the top ten hold approximately 0.92%. The specimen comprised CD4+ T cells from blood, sampled approximately 27 months after liver transplant. These receptors originate from a human patient who received a liver transplant. Some of these T cells may belong to the graft donor. CDR3s include the opening cysteine and the closing phenylalanine or tryptophan. A D gene is named only where the DNA matches it firmly. Expanded clones get a size class; other rows say once, few or many, or leave the size out.

cdr3_nt cdr3_aa d_call v_call clone_size cdr3_length j_call
TGTGCCTGGAGTGTACGTCTTGACAATGAGCAGTTCTTC CAWSVRLDNEQFF . TRBV30 . 13 TRBJ2-1
TGTGCCAGCAGCTTAGGACAGGGGCGCGGGGAAAAACTGTTTTTT CASSLGQGRGEKLFF TRBD1 TRBV7-2 . 15 TRBJ1-4
TGTGCCAGCAGTGCTACCGGGACCCCCGGGTACGAGCAGTACTTC CASSATGTPGYEQYF . TRBV6-1 . 15 TRBJ2-7
TGTGCCAGCAGCTTAGCTGGGACAGGGAGCTCCTACAATGAGCAGTTCTTC CASSLAGTGSSYNEQFF TRBD1 TRBV7-2 . 17 TRBJ2-1
TGTGCCAGCATATTCGGTCTAGCGGGACGCTACGAGCAGTACTTC CASIFGLAGRYEQYF TRBD2 TRBV6-1 . 15 TRBJ2-7
TGTGCCAGCAGTGCCGGGAGCTCCTACAATGAGCAGTTCTTC CASSAGSSYNEQFF . TRBV6-5 once 14 TRBJ2-1
TGTGCCAGTGCAGCGGGTTACAATGAGCAGTTCTTC CASAAGYNEQFF . TRBV4-2 . 12 TRBJ2-1
TGCGCCAGCAGCTCGGGACTAGCGGGAGGTTACAATGAGCAGTTCTTC CASSSGLAGGYNEQFF TRBD2 TRBV5-1 . 16 TRBJ2-1
TGTGCCAGCACCAGGGACAGGGACTACGAGCAGTACTTC CASTRDRDYEQYF TRBD1 TRBV2 once 13 TRBJ2-7
TGTGCCAGCTCACCACCACGTCGACTAGAGGGGGAAGAGCAGTACTTC CASSPPRRLEGEEQYF . TRBV18 . 16 TRBJ2-7
TGTGCTAGTGGTTTGGTACATGGTCAGGACAATGAGCAGTTCTTC CASGLVHGQDNEQFF . TRBV12-5 . 15 TRBJ2-1
TGCGCCAGCAGCTTGGATGGCGTGGGCTACAATGAGCAGTTCTTC CASSLDGVGYNEQFF . TRBV5-1 . 15 TRBJ2-1
TGTGCTGCCCGGCGGGACCAAGGAGACAATGAGCAGTTCTTC CAARRDQGDNEQFF . TRBV30 . 14 TRBJ2-1
TGCGCCAGCAGCTTGATGGACCGTCGGGTCGATACGCAGTATTTT CASSLMDRRVDTQYF . TRBV5-1 . 15 TRBJ2-3
TGTGCCAGCAGCCTGCAGGCGATGGTGTTTGGCAGCATGAACACTGAAGCTTTCTTT CASSLQAMVFGSMNTEAFF . TRBV7-2 once 19 TRBJ1-1
TGTGCCGGCGGGTTGGGCTCCAGCTCTGGGGCCAACGTCCTGACTTTC CAGGLGSSSGANVLTF . TRBV7-9 . 16 TRBJ2-6
TGTGCCAGCAGCCAAGAAATGGTCGGGACTGAGGCCAACGTCCTGACTTTC CASSQEMVGTEANVLTF . TRBV4-2 . 17 TRBJ2-6
TGTGCCAGCAGCTTAGAGGCGGGAGGGCCCTTAGAGCAGTACTTC CASSLEAGGPLEQYF TRBD2 TRBV11-3 . 15 TRBJ2-7
TGTGCCAGCAGTTTAAGGAGGGTTGGGGAAAAACTGTTTTTT CASSLRRVGEKLFF . TRBV27 . 14 TRBJ1-4
TGTGCCAGCAGCTTAAGCAATGCGGGTGAGCAGTTCTTC CASSLSNAGEQFF . TRBV7-2 . 13 TRBJ2-1
TGTGCCAGCAGTTTAGATGGCAGATACTCTGGAAACACCATATATTTT CASSLDGRYSGNTIYF . TRBV27 . 16 TRBJ1-3
TGTGCCAGCAGACCCAGCCAGGGTGAAAAACTGTTTTTT CASRPSQGEKLFF . TRBV7-2 . 13 TRBJ1-4
TGTGCCAGCAGCACTTTGGGACAGGGTAATCCCGAAGCTTTCTTT CASSTLGQGNPEAFF TRBD1 TRBV14 . 15 TRBJ1-1
TGTGCCAGCAGCCAAGCCGGGGTGGGGTTGGGAGCTAACTATGGCTACACCTTC CASSQAGVGLGANYGYTF . TRBV4-2 . 18 TRBJ1-2
TGTGCCATCAGTGAGGGCAGGGGGCGAGATTATGGCTACACCTTC CAISEGRGRDYGYTF TRBD1 TRBV10-3 . 15 TRBJ1-2
TGTGCCAGCAGTTACAGGGGAGAAGCTTTCTTT CASSYRGEAFF TRBD1 TRBV28 . 11 TRBJ1-1
TGTGCCAGCAGCGATGCACGGGGCAATCAGCCCCAGCATTTT CASSDARGNQPQHF . TRBV9 few 14 TRBJ1-5